The clone carrying this T cell receptor (beta chain) has more than one count but fewer than ten. The antigen is unknown. Germline V gives CDR1 LNHDA, CDR2 SQIVND (reference sequence). The CDR3 runs 13 residues. V gave up 3 bases and J gave up 3 bases, with 7 bases separating them. TCRdb redid the calling of the reads with MiXCR, one entry per CDR3 protein. Counted here are 640,000 or so distinct CDR3 sequences, around 32% occurring once; the ten biggest clones make up roughly 20%. The data derive from a study of T cell repertoires in cytomegalovirus infection. At the level of the study: Public signatures in TCR beta pointed to CMV infection and matching HLA type.

Findings and limits, study-wide: HLA-C-restricted TCR beta clonotypes specific for CMV led the ex vivo response.

The clonotype comes from a human donor in good health (CMV status not recorded). Some clones in this sample may be carry-over from other donors' samples. The source material was cultured PBMCs, sampled from culture after CMV antigen stimulation. The rearrangement links TRBV19 to TRBJ2-3; D call uncertain. CDR3 residues: CASSMLMTDTQYF. The CDR3 DNA reads TGTGCCAGTAGTATGCTGATGACAGATACGCAGTATTTT.